A selection of T cell receptor beta chains follows, all from one sample in a study of CD8 T cells in Susac syndrome. TCRdb re-called the immunoSEQ multiplex PCR reads through MiXCR, storing one row per CDR3 protein. The table lists about 19,000 distinct CDR3 sequences, approximately 95% of them singletons. Sequences were obtained from CD8+ T cells from PBMCs. Every receptor here comes from a human donor in good health. CDR3s include the opening cysteine and the closing phenylalanine or tryptophan. Each record gives: CDR3 protein, CDR3 DNA, D gene, J gene, clone size, V gene. A D gene is named only where the DNA matches it firmly. Clone size is stated in some rows and not others, as once, few, many or a class when expanded.

CASSETTGELFF	TGTGCCAGCAGCGAAACCACCGGGGAGCTGTTTTTT	NA	TRBJ2-2	NA	TRBV4-2
CASSRTVTGELFF	TGTGCCAGCAGCCGGACAGTAACCGGGGAGCTGTTTTTT	NA	TRBJ2-2	NA	TRBV6-2/TRBV6-3
CSAHPGTTDSETQYF	TGCAGTGCTCACCCCGGGACTACCGATTCAGAGACCCAGTACTTC	TRBD2	TRBJ2-5	NA	TRBV20-1
CASSPIGTAASENTGELFF	TGTGCCAGCAGCCCGATTGGGACAGCCGCTAGTGAGAACACCGGGGAGCTGTTTTTT	TRBD1	TRBJ2-2	once	TRBV3-1
CASSYIVGTPDLQDTQYF	TGTGCCAGCAGTTACATCGTCGGGACTCCAGACCTCCAAGATACGCAGTATTTT	NA	TRBJ2-3	NA	TRBV6-2/TRBV6-3
CATSSVSSYEQYF	TGTGCCACTTCTAGCGTGAGCTCCTACGAGCAGTACTTC	NA	TRBJ2-7	NA	TRBV28
CASKTQGAAKFNEQFF	TGTGCCAGCAAGACACAGGGGGCAGCTAAGTTCAATGAGCAGTTCTTC	TRBD1	TRBJ2-1	once	TRBV6-6
CAWSSGTNYGYTF	TGTGCCTGGAGTTCAGGAACTAACTATGGCTACACCTTC	NA	TRBJ1-2	NA	TRBV30
CASSFRAVSSGANVLTF	TGTGCCAGCAGCTTCCGGGCAGTGAGCTCTGGGGCCAACGTCCTGACTTTC	NA	TRBJ2-6	NA	TRBV7-9
CASSPGTHYEQYF	TGTGCCAGCAGTCCCGGGACCCACTACGAGCAGTACTTC	NA	TRBJ2-7	NA	TRBV7-9
CASSQGLGGVEQFF	TGTGCCAGCAGCCAAGGGCTCGGGGGTGTTGAGCAGTTCTTC	NA	TRBJ2-1	NA	TRBV4-2
CASSLGQGADGYTF	TGCGCCAGCAGCTTGGGTCAGGGGGCCGATGGCTACACCTTC	TRBD1	TRBJ1-2	NA	TRBV5-1
CSVEGSGGPSSYNEQFF	TGCAGCGTTGAAGGCTCGGGAGGCCCCAGCTCCTACAATGAGCAGTTCTTC	TRBD2	TRBJ2-1	NA	TRBV29-1
CAIRLGEGHNEQFF	TGTGCCATCAGGCTCGGGGAGGGGCACAATGAGCAGTTCTTC	TRBD2	TRBJ2-1	NA	TRBV10-3
CASSPQSGPYSNQPQHF	TGTGCCAGCAGTCCTCAATCGGGACCTTATAGCAATCAGCCCCAGCATTTT	NA	TRBJ1-5	NA	TRBV27
CASSLSTPRDVAYNEQFF	TGTGCCAGCAGTTTATCGACACCTCGGGACGTAGCCTACAATGAGCAGTTCTTC	NA	TRBJ2-1	NA	TRBV27
CASSSSFGTSGIWELFF	TGTGCCAGCAGCTCTTCATTCGGAACTAGCGGGATCTGGGAGCTGTTTTTT	TRBD2	TRBJ2-2	NA	TRBV5-6
CASSSLHLWDAALF	TGTGCCAGCAGTTCCCTCCATCTATGGGACGCGGCGCTCTTC	NA	TRBJ2-1	NA	TRBV12-3/TRBV12-4
CASSLVGTTYNEQFF	TGTGCCAGCAGCTTAGTCGGGACAACCTACAATGAGCAGTTCTTC	NA	TRBJ2-1	NA	TRBV7-9
CASSIVRDRNQPQHF	TGTGCCAGCAGTATAGTCCGGGACCGCAATCAGCCCCAGCATTTT	NA	TRBJ1-5	NA	TRBV27
CASSSRQAPSYNEQFF	TGTGCCAGCAGCTCCAGACAGGCCCCCTCCTACAATGAGCAGTTCTTC	NA	TRBJ2-1	NA	TRBV11-3
CASSQELGREYYEQFF	TGCGCCAGCAGCCAAGAACTAGGCCGGGAGTATTATGAGCAGTTCTTC	NA	TRBJ2-1	NA	TRBV4-3
CSARHSGGSYNEQFF	TGCAGTGCTCGACATAGCGGGGGCTCCTACAATGAGCAGTTCTTC	TRBD2	TRBJ2-1	NA	TRBV20-1
CASGFGRNEQFF	TGTGCCAGCGGCTTCGGGCGCAATGAGCAGTTCTTC	NA	TRBJ2-1	NA	TRBV5-8
CASMGETQYF	TGTGCCAGCATGGGGGAGACCCAGTACTTC	NA	TRBJ2-5	NA	TRBV25-1
CASFGLREQFF	TGTGCCAGCTTCGGTCTCCGGGAGCAGTTCTTC	NA	TRBJ2-1	NA	TRBV7-9
CASSFMTGSPEQYF	TGTGCCAGCAGCTTCATGACAGGGAGTCCCGAGCAGTACTTC	TRBD1	TRBJ2-7	NA	TRBV13
CASSSPLAASTDTQYF	TGTGCCAGCAGTTCCCCTCTAGCGGCTAGCACAGATACGCAGTATTTT	TRBD2	TRBJ2-3	NA	TRBV28
CSARDFPEGAFYEQYF	TGCAGTGCTAGAGATTTCCCCGAAGGGGCTTTTTACGAGCAGTACTTC	NA	TRBJ2-7	NA	TRBV20-1
CSVEVAGEYETQYF	TGCAGCGTTGAAGTTGCGGGAGAGTACGAGACCCAGTACTTC	TRBD2	TRBJ2-5	NA	TRBV29-1
CASSTRDLNEQFF	TGTGCCAGCAGTACTAGGGACCTCAATGAGCAGTTCTTC	NA	TRBJ2-1	NA	TRBV2
CASSLAGATSYEQYF	TGTGCCAGCAGTTTGGCGGGGGCCACCTCCTACGAGCAGTACTTC	NA	TRBJ2-7	NA	TRBV12-3/TRBV12-4
CASNGHGLGQPQHF	TGTGCCAGTAACGGGCACGGGTTAGGTCAGCCCCAGCATTTT	NA	TRBJ1-5	NA	TRBV19
CASSWGDLYEQYF	TGTGCCAGCAGCTGGGGGGACCTCTACGAGCAGTACTTC	NA	TRBJ2-7	NA	TRBV11-2
CSALRPGGWNEQFF	TGCAGTGCCCTGCGACCGGGAGGGTGGAATGAGCAGTTCTTC	TRBD2	TRBJ2-1	NA	TRBV20-1
CSVEGPDVGVLGYTF	TGCAGCGTTGAGGGGCCCGACGTGGGAGTGCTCGGCTACACCTTC	NA	TRBJ1-2	NA	TRBV29-1
CASSLGANPMSSYNEQFF	TGTGCCAGCAGCTTAGGGGCCAACCCAATGAGCTCCTACAATGAGCAGTTCTTC	NA	TRBJ2-1	NA	TRBV7-3
CASSPTPGLAGRDEQYF	TGTGCCAGCAGCCCAACACCGGGACTAGCGGGACGGGACGAGCAGTACTTC	TRBD2	TRBJ2-7	NA	TRBV7-9
CASPPGGGMDNSPLHF	TGTGCCAGCCCCCCAGGTGGAGGAATGGATAATTCACCCCTCCACTTT	NA	TRBJ1-6	NA	TRBV18
CASSFISGRAARQFF	TGTGCCAGCAGTTTTATCAGCGGGAGGGCCGCGCGGCAGTTCTTC	TRBD2	TRBJ2-1	NA	TRBV27
CASRGLAGVDTGELFF	TGCGCCAGCAGGGGACTAGCGGGAGTGGACACCGGGGAGCTGTTTTTT	TRBD2	TRBJ2-2	NA	TRBV5-1